This TCR beta chain was recorded in a study of T cell repertoires in cytomegalovirus infection. Study observations and caveats: HLA-C-restricted TCR beta clonotypes specific for CMV led the ex vivo response.

Via MiXCR, TCRdb re-called the reads, giving one row per CDR3 protein. The sample lists about 310,000 distinct CDR3 sequences; around 25% were seen once. On this clonotype: The antigen is not known.

Germline CDR1 reads DFQATT; CDR2 reads SNEGSKA (reference sequence). Losses at the gene ends were 5 bases for V and 5 bases for J; bases not matched to a gene: 12. The CDR3 extends over 15 amino acids. Sequenced material: cultured PBMCs, taken from culture after CMV antigen stimulation. This clonotype was obtained from a human donor in good health (CMV status not recorded). Some clones in this sample may be carry-over from other donors' samples. The V and J genes are TRBV20-1 and TRBJ2-1; TRBD2 agrees at 7 bases. The CDR3 region is CSACSTSRWDNEQFF. CDR3 coding DNA: TGCAGTGCTTGTTCGACTAGCCGGTGGGACAATGAGCAGTTCTTC.